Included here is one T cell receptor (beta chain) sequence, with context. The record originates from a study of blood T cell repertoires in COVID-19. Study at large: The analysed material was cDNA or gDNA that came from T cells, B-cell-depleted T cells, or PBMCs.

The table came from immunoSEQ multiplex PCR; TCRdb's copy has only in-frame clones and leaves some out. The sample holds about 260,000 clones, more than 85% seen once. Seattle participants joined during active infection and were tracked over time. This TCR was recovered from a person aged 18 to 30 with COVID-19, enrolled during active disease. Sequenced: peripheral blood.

CDR3: CASSPTGEGNQPQHF. The CDR3 bases are TGTGCCAGCAGCCCGACAGGGGAGGGCAATCAGCCCCAGCATTTT. This chain links TRBV3-1 (or the pseudogene TRBV3-2) with TRBJ1-5; TRBD1 matches 8 bases. Germline V lookup: CDR1 LGHDT, CDR2 YNNKEL (reference sequence). Unmatched junction bases numbered 4, after V lost 4 bases and J lost 2 bases. The CDR3 has 15 residues.